This entry describes one T cell receptor beta chain. Time point denoted: week 3, after first cycle of checkpoint inhibitor. Blood was drawn before treatment and at week 3 after checkpoint blockade. Patients with prior systemic cancer treatment, concomitant immunosuppressants, or other active malignancies were excluded. This sample was taken from a study of blood T cell dynamics during melanoma immunotherapy. Across the whole study: First-line therapy was either pembrolizumab or nivolumab with ipilimumab for metastatic melanoma.

DNA loading was fixed at 350 to 450 ng for all bulk PBMC samples. The repertoire was sequenced with immunoSEQ multiplex PCR; TCRdb's copy has only in-frame clones and lacks some. Of 9,600 or so clones in the sample, about 85% are singletons; the top ten hold 0.8% to 1.2%. J was trimmed by 1 base and V by 5 bases; bases with no gene match: 2. Germline values: CDR1 SGHTA, CDR2 FQGTGA. This CDR3 has 14 residues. The chain uses TRBV7-3 and TRBJ2-5; 9 positions match TRBD1. The TCR originated in a human donor with melanoma. Material: blood, obtained from a patient treated with checkpoint blockade. CDR3 DNA sequence: TGTGCCAGCAGCCTACAGGGGGCCCAAGAGACCCAGTACTTC. This encodes CASSLQGAQETQYF.